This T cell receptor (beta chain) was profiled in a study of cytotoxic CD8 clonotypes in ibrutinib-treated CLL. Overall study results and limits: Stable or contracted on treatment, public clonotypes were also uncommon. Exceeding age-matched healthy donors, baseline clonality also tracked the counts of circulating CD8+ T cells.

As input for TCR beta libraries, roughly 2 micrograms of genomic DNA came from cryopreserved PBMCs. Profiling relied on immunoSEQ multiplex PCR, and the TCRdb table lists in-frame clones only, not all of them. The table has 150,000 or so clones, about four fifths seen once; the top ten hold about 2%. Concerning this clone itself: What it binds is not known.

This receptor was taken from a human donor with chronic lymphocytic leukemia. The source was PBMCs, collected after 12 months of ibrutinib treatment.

In DNA form, the CDR3 reads TGTGCCAGTAGGGTCAGGGGGATAGAATATGAGCAGTTCTTC. This encodes CASRVRGIEYEQFF. The chain combines TRBV19 with TRBJ2-1, with 7 nucleotides matching TRBD1. V gave up 6 bases and J gave up 8 bases; unmatched junction bases: 10. Germline-derived CDR1 and CDR2 are LNHDA and SQIVND (reference sequence). CDR3 size: 14 residues.